This record covers a single T cell receptor (beta chain). This clone was picked up a small number of times. What antigen it recognizes has not been identified. Base qualities were left out, and no much larger clone turns up one base away. The sample belongs to a study of radiation and T cells in renal cell carcinoma (dated by TCRdb to 2019 to 2021). As for the study more broadly: Samples were obtained from a clinical trial, in which 15 Gy stereotactic body radiation therapy was delivered to primary renal cell carcinomas and nephrectomy was performed 4 weeks later. TCR beta sequencing covered around 50 samples in total, comprising approximately 26 tumors and approximately 27 peripheral blood samples. Across all 50 or so samples, several million unique CDR3 nucleotide sequences, encoding roughly 2,600,000 unique CDR3 amino acid sequences, were identified.

Read against the paper, the sample's time point label means: blood 2 weeks post-SBRT. The treatment or condition label corresponds to: 15 Gy SBRT to primary tumor, nephrectomy 4 weeks later. To track tumor-enriched clonotypes, serial peripheral blood was sampled from radiation-treated patients at baseline and at 2 weeks and 4 weeks after SBRT. Renal cell carcinoma with clear cell pathology was present in all patients. The QIAamp DNA Blood Mini Kit (Qiagen) was used to prepare genomic DNA for TCR sequencing. The analyses included just those samples that passed every quality control check. Findings and caveats that apply to the study as a whole: Blood repertoire dynamics were not followed beyond 4 weeks after treatment. Because no pretreatment tumor biopsies were available, whether clonotypes were present in the tumor at baseline could not be determined. Top tumor clonotypes rose in blood from baseline to 2 weeks post-radiation, then contracted by 4 weeks, suggesting transient expansion of tumor-resident clones. With a single-armed trial design, the study had no way to address how radiation dose or scheduling affects the TCR repertoire.

V was cut back by 0 bases and J by 6 bases, leaving a gap of 11 bases between them. The germline V gene provides CDR1 SGHNT and CDR2 YENEEA. The CDR3 spans 15 residues, from the cysteine through the phenylalanine. CDR3 DNA only is kept here, 45 bases in frame from base 1. TCR beta libraries were generated from genomic DNA with the immunoSEQ kit, following the manufacturer's recommendations. To prepare libraries, a first multiplex PCR with proprietary primers was run, followed by a second PCR that added unique barcodes, and a bead cleanup was done after each round. A kit-provided positive control reaction and a negative control reaction were included in every sample batch. The final libraries were assessed on an Agilent 4200 TapeStation D1000 ScreenTape, pooled by volume, and quantified by qPCR. Sequencing was performed on an Illumina NextSeq500 using a MidOutput 150-cycle cartridge, with 156 Read1 cycles, 15 Index1 cycles, and the kit custom primers. The pooled library was loaded at 0.9 to 1 pM, with a 20% PhiX control spiked in. Concerning the study's data processing: The vendor-processed data were analyzed in R, and a clonotype was defined as all T cells that share the same CDR3 nucleotide sequence. In the clone abundance analyses, frequencies were normalized to the 10,000 most abundant clones in each sample. Before analysis, public T cell clones were removed, and these numbered fewer than six per sample on average. A difference in abundance of at least 32-fold between compartments was used to define tumor-enriched and baseline blood-enriched clonotypes. A beta-binomial differential abundance model was used to identify clonotypes that were expanded or contracted between blood time points. Tumor-blood repertoire similarity was measured with the Baroni-Urbani and Buser coefficient, and groups were compared using two-tailed Wilcoxon tests in R. The source is immuneACCESS, and TCRdb retained only in-frame sequences with V and J called. Part of the clones is not carried over; for the studies checked, unresolved V genes explain less than half of this, and the remainder is unexplained. The DNA was the basis for D and trimming; V, J and clone size are from that table. In all, the sample holds some 120,000 clones, and around nine tenths of those were seen once. Around 6% of the sample lies in the top ten.

The sample in question was blood, obtained from a patient whose treatment included radiotherapy and nephrectomy. The TCR comes from a woman between 65 and 79 years old with renal cell carcinoma. The chain employs TRBV11-3 and TRBJ2-2; the D gene is perhaps TRBD1 or TRBD2, each of them matching over 5 bases. The base sequence is TGTGCCAGCAGCTTAGAGGGTTTGGGGGCCGGGGAGCTGTTTTTT. This sequence encodes CASSLEGLGAGELFF.